Presented here are 17 T cell receptor beta chains from one specimen sequenced in a study of shared clonotypes between healthy human individuals. TCRdb's table, derived via immunoSEQ multiplex PCR, lists solely in-frame clones and lacks some. Of about 2.2 million clones in the sample, approximately 92% were seen once. Selected positively for CCR7 and CD45RO-negative, naive CD8 cells excluded terminally differentiated effector memory CD45RA+ cells. Sequences were obtained from naive CD8+ T cells from PBMCs. Source of these receptors: a man aged 18 to 29 in good health. Some clones in this sample may be carry-over from other donors' samples.

The V and J genes are TRBV27 and TRBJ2-7; 8 bases match TRBD2. In germline, CDR1 is MNHEY, CDR2 SMNVEV (reference sequence). The CDR3 covers 14 residues. V was clipped by 2 bases and J by 4 bases; unmatched bases: 4. The CDR3 region is CASSLKAGVYEQYF. CDR3 in DNA: TGTGCCAGCAGTTTAAAAGCGGGAGTATACGAGCAGTACTTC.

The gene calls are TRBV5-4 and TRBJ1-2; no reliable D call. The CDR3 is 13 residues long. The V end lost 4 bases, the J end lost 4 bases, and 11 bases lay between the germline ends. CDR1 SGHNT and CDR2 YYREEE come from the germline V gene (reference sequence). This CDR3 reads CASSAEPTYGYTF. The CDR3 DNA reads TGTGCCAGCAGCGCTGAACCAACCTATGGCTACACCTTC.

The CDR3 nucleotides read TGTGCCAGCAGCTTAGTGGTCCCCGATAGGGGGGCCCCCTACAATGAGCAGTTCTTC. This sequence encodes CASSLVVPDRGAPYNEQFF. The chain carries TRBV7-9 and TRBJ2-1; D possibly matches TRBD1 or TRBD2 (6 bases each). The V gene's germline CDR1 is SEHNR and CDR2 FQNEAQ (reference sequence). This CDR3 contains 19 residues. Trimming pared 1 base from V and 2 bases from J, leaving 21 bases between.

The rearrangement uses TRBV9 and TRBJ2-7; a possible D gene is TRBD1 (6 bases). V was cut by 8 bases and J by 0 bases, with 12 bases left in between. Germline-derived CDR1 and CDR2 are SGDLS and YYNGEE. The CDR3 extends over 13 amino acids. The CDR3 sequence: CASQSGHSYEQYF. In nucleotides, the CDR3 is TGTGCCAGTCAATCGGGACACTCCTACGAGCAGTACTTC.

This clone was seen a single time. The V gene is TRBV7-9, the J gene TRBJ2-7, with D tentatively TRBD1 (5 bases). CDR3 length: 12 residues. Per germline, CDR1 SEHNR and CDR2 FQNEAQ (reference sequence). V shed 8 bases and J shed 5 bases, with 13 bases lying between them. The CDR3 nucleotides are TGTGCCAGCCGTACAGGACACCACGAGCAGTACTTC. It yields the protein CASRTGHHEQYF. Drawing the rest from reference TRBV7-9 and TRBJ2-7, the complete variable domain is DTGVSQNPRHKITKRGQNVTFRCDPISEHNRLYWYRQTLGQGPEFLTYFQNEAQLEKSRLLSDRFSAERPKGSFSTLEIQRTEQGDSAMYLCASRTGHHEQYFGPGTRLTVT.

This chain links TRBV6-1 with TRBJ2-7; D not resolved. Germline CDR1 reads MNHNS; CDR2 reads SASEGT. The V end lost 3 bases, the J end lost 0 bases, and 9 bases lay between the germline ends. This CDR3 has 14 amino acids. CDR3 protein: CASSDPWSSYEQYF. The CDR3, as DNA: TGTGCCAGCAGTGATCCCTGGAGCTCCTACGAGCAGTACTTC.

This clone was counted a single time. The rearrangement joins TRBV9 to TRBJ2-5; 7 nucleotides match TRBD1. Germline values: CDR1 SGDLS, CDR2 YYNGEE. After removal of 4 bases from V and 1 base from J, the junction contained 10 bases not matched to a gene. The CDR3 contains 16 residues. The CDR3 nucleotides read TGTGCCAGCAGCACCCGGGACAGCCCCCCCCAAGAGACCCAGTACTTC. It specifies CASSTRDSPPQETQYF. Full variable domain (missing parts from reference TRBV9 and TRBJ2-5): DSGVTQTPKHLITATGQRVTLRCSPRSGDLSVYWYQQSLDQGLQFLIQYYNGEERAKGNILERFSAQQFPDLHSELNLSSLELGDSALYFCASSTRDSPPQETQYFGPGTRLLVL.

V usage is TRBV18 and J usage is TRBJ2-1; the D gene is possibly TRBD1 (6 bases). The CDR3 has 16 residues. The V gene's germline CDR1 is KGHSH and CDR2 LQKENI. The V and J ends lost 3 bases and 4 bases respectively, with 16 bases between them. The DNA of the CDR3 is TGTGCCAGCTCACCGAGGGACATCAGATTATACAATGAGCAGTTCTTC. Its protein product is CASSPRDIRLYNEQFF.

J is TRBJ2-5 and V is TRBV6-5; weak D call: TRBD1 (5 bases). CDR1 and CDR2 from the germline V gene are MNHEY and SVGAGI. The V end lost 0 bases, the J end lost 5 bases, and 10 bases lay between the germline ends. This CDR3 region has 14 residues. The CDR3, as DNA: TGTGCCAGCAGTTACTCGGCCAGGGTCGAGACCCAGTACTTC. Translating gives CASSYSARVETQYF.

V usage is TRBV7-9 and J usage is TRBJ2-3, with D maybe TRBD2 (7 bases). From germline, CDR1 is SEHNR and CDR2 FQNEAQ (reference sequence). CDR3 length: 13 residues. Between the trimmed V and J ends, which lost 6 bases and 2 bases, there was a span of 9 bases. The CDR3 reads CASRRGATDTQYF. The CDR3 DNA is TGTGCCAGCAGACGGGGGGCCACAGATACGCAGTATTTT.

The chain couples TRBV19 to TRBJ2-1, with 12 bases matching TRBD2. CDR3 length: 17 amino acids. The V gene end was trimmed by 3 bases and the J gene end by 0 bases; junction bases not matched to a gene: 3. Germline assignment: CDR1 LNHDA and CDR2 SQIVND (reference sequence). Here the CDR3 reads CASSIGLAGPSYNEQFF. The CDR3 DNA sequence: TGTGCCAGTAGTATTGGACTAGCGGGGCCCTCCTACAATGAGCAGTTCTTC.

The rearrangement joins TRBV27 to TRBJ2-5; D call uncertain. The CDR3 consists of 15 residues. Germline V gives CDR1 MNHEY, CDR2 SMNVEV (reference sequence). V dropped 0 bases and J dropped 5 bases, with 13 bases sitting between them. The DNA for the CDR3 is TGTGCCAGCAGTTTATCTGCTTTTACTTATGAGACCCAGTACTTC. Encoded protein: CASSLSAFTYETQYF.

In its sample, this clone was seen once. The genes are TRBV5-6 and TRBJ1-2; no firm D call. CDR1 and CDR2 from the germline V gene are SGHDT and YYEEEE. The V end lost 2 bases, the J end lost 8 bases, and 10 bases lay between the germline ends. CDR3 length: 12 residues. CDR3 loop: CASSFGRLGYTF. CDR3 sequence (DNA): TGTGCCAGCAGCTTCGGCAGGTTGGGCTACACCTTC.

The J gene is TRBJ2-3, the V gene TRBV29-1; no firm D call. This CDR3 is built from 12 residues. Germline assignment: CDR1 SQVTM and CDR2 ANQGSEA. V was clipped by 4 bases and J by 6 bases, with 11 bases between them. DNA for the CDR3: TGCAGCGTTGTTCGGAGCTTGGATACGCAGTATTTT. The encoded protein is CSVVRSLDTQYF.

This clone appeared once. The V call is TRBV18, the J call TRBJ2-7; D may be TRBD1 (6 bases). Germline V gene data show CDR1 as KGHSH and CDR2 as LQKENI. V lost 2 bases, J lost 3 bases, and 11 bases lay in between. The CDR3 spans 14 residues. The CDR3 DNA follows: TGTGCCAGCTCACCAGAGGGGGAAAACTACGAGCAGTACTTC. Amino acids: CASSPEGENYEQYF. Full variable domain (rest looked up from reference TRBV18 and TRBJ2-7): NAGVMQNPRHLVRRRGQEARLRCSPMKGHSHVYWYRQLPEEGLKFMVYLQKENIIDESGMPKERFSAEFPKEGPSILRIQQVVRGDSAAYFCASSPEGENYEQYFGPGTRLTVT.

The chain couples TRBV14 to TRBJ2-2; 7 bases are shared with TRBD2. This CDR3 region has 17 residues. CDR1 and CDR2 (germline): SGHDN, FVKESK. Trimming took 3 bases from V and 4 from J; bases not matched to a gene: 11. CDR3 loop: CASSHSPWLAVTGELFF. The CDR3 DNA follows: TGTGCCAGCAGCCATTCCCCCTGGCTAGCGGTCACCGGGGAGCTGTTTTTT.

There are a few counts of this clone. Here the CDR3 DNA reads TGCGCCAGCAGTGAAGGGTTGGCCGCTTTCTTT. As protein: CASSEGLAAFF. The chain joins TRBV5-1 to TRBJ1-1; D ambiguous. Germline loops: CDR1 SGHRS, CDR2 YFSETQ. The CDR3 contains 11 residues. V was cut by 5 bases and J by 11 bases, with 13 bases left in between.